These 18 T cell receptor beta chains originate from one sample sequenced in a study of cytomegalovirus exposure and HLA in healthy donors. PCR primers comprised 60 Vbeta and 13 Jbeta primers. Some clones are missing from TCRdb's copy, which holds only in-frame ones; the method was immunoSEQ multiplex PCR. This table has roughly 140,000 clones, more than 65% appearing once. The specimen was PBMCs. The receptors originated from a man aged 25-45 years in good health and CMV-seropositive.

V gene TRBV5-1 combines with J gene TRBJ2-7; no reliable D call. The V gene's germline CDR1 is SGHRS and CDR2 YFSETQ. The CDR3 spans 12 residues. V shed 0 bases and J shed 4 bases, with 5 bases lying between them. The CDR3 DNA reads TGCGCCAGCAGCTTGGATCGTTACGAGCAGTACTTC. It yields the protein CASSLDRYEQYF.

This clone was seen a single time. The chain links TRBV11-3 to TRBJ2-1, with TRBD2 matching over 14 bases. The V gene end was trimmed by 3 bases and the J gene end by 5 bases; junction bases not matched to a gene: 12. CDR1 and CDR2 (germline): SGHNT, YENEEA. The CDR3 is 19 amino acids. The CDR3 protein is CASSFNPPLTSGRDNEQFF. The CDR3 nucleotides read TGTGCCAGCAGCTTTAACCCACCACTGACTAGCGGGAGGGACAATGAGCAGTTCTTC.

The chain recombines TRBV28 with TRBJ1-2; no clear D. The CDR3 sequence is 13 residues long. V gave up 3 bases and J gave up 2 bases, with 7 bases separating them. Germline V lookup: CDR1 MDHEN, CDR2 SYDVKM. The CDR3 sequence is CASSLIQNYGYTF. The CDR3 DNA follows: TGTGCCAGCAGTTTGATCCAGAACTATGGCTACACCTTC.

The rearrangement links TRBV5-1 to TRBJ2-1, with D uncertain. The CDR3 is made up of 17 amino acids. V lost 0 bases and J 0 bases, leaving 13 bases between the germline ends. Germline V gene sequence: CDR1 SGHRS, CDR2 YFSETQ. CDR3 sequence: CASSLEETPSSYNEQFF. The CDR3 nucleotides read TGCGCCAGCAGCTTGGAGGAGACCCCAAGCTCCTACAATGAGCAGTTCTTC. The entire variable domain, with the rest obtained from reference TRBV5-1 and TRBJ2-1, is as follows: KAGVTQTPRYLIKTRGQQVTLSCSPISGHRSVSWYQQTPGQGLQFLFEYFSETQRNKGNFPGRFSGRQFSNSRSEMNVSTLELGDSALYLCASSLEETPSSYNEQFFGPGTRLTVL.

The chain has TRBV5-1 and TRBJ2-7, with TRBD1 matching 9 bases. This CDR3 spans 15 amino acids. The V segment lost 2 bases and the J segment 0 bases; nucleotides outside the gene matches: 3. Looked up from germline, CDR1 is SGHRS and CDR2 is YFSETQ. CDR3 bases: TGCGCCAGCAGCTTACAGGGGGCGTTCTCCTACGAGCAGTACTTC. This codes for CASSLQGAFSYEQYF.

This chain joins TRBV7-6 and TRBJ2-1; 7 bases agree with TRBD2. CDR1 SGHVS and CDR2 FNYEAQ come from the germline V gene. V was pared by 1 base and J by 2 bases, with 5 bases of the junction left unmatched. The CDR3 is made up of 16 amino acids. Here the CDR3 DNA reads TGTGCCAGCAGCTTAGAGGGAGGGGTAACCTACAATGAGCAGTTCTTC. This encodes CASSLEGGVTYNEQFF.

The V and J genes are TRBV30 and TRBJ2-3; the D is unclear. The germline V gene has CDR1 GTSNPN and CDR2 SVGIG (reference sequence). The CDR3 consists of 13 residues. Trimming took 2 bases from V and 0 from J, leaving 6 bases between them. CDR3 nucleotides: TGTGCCTGGAGTACGACTAGCACAGATACGCAGTATTTT. Its protein is CAWSTTSTDTQYF.

This chain uses TRBV4-2 with TRBJ2-3; 12 positions match TRBD2. The CDR3 consists of 16 residues. Unmatched junction bases numbered 4, after V lost 4 bases and J lost 2 bases. The germline V gene has CDR1 LGHNA and CDR2 YNFKEQ. CDR3 loop: CASSRGLAGPTDTQYF. CDR3 nucleotides: TGTGCCAGCAGCCGCGGACTAGCGGGACCCACAGATACGCAGTATTTT.

The J gene is TRBJ1-3, the V gene TRBV18; weak D call: TRBD1 (5 bases). V was pared by 5 bases and J by 0 bases, with 11 bases between. Germline V gives CDR1 KGHSH, CDR2 LQKENI. The CDR3 contains 15 residues. The CDR3 DNA is TGTGCCAGCTCATACGGAAGGGGCTCTGGAAACACCATATATTTT. It codes for CASSYGRGSGNTIYF.

In its sample, this clone was seen a few times. The V call is TRBV7-7, the J call TRBJ2-1, with a possible D match to TRBD1 (5 bases). The CDR3 length is 13 residues. Germline V lookup: CDR1 SSHAT, CDR2 FNYEAQ (reference sequence). The V end lost 4 bases, the J end lost 3 bases, and 7 bases lay between the germline ends. In DNA form, the CDR3 reads TGTGCCAGCAGCTCGGACATCTACAATGAGCAGTTCTTC. Its protein is CASSSDIYNEQFF.

The rearrangement uses TRBV23-1 and TRBJ2-5, with 7 nucleotides matching TRBD2. TRBV23-1 is filed as an ORF, its function uncertain. Losses at the gene ends were 4 bases for V and 4 bases for J; bases not matched to a gene: 12. This CDR3 is 16 amino acids long. The CDR3 nucleotides are TGCGCCAGCAGTCTCCCCCGGGGGGTTCGGAGAGAGACCCAGTACTTC. Translated, it gives CASSLPRGVRRETQYF.

This clone was counted a few times. This sequence joins TRBV25-1 and TRBJ2-7; D not certain. Deletions cut 3 bases from V and 5 bases from J, with 14 bases between. The CDR3 loop spans 14 amino acids. Germline V gene sequence: CDR1 MGHDK, CDR2 SYGVNS. The CDR3: CASSESVKSHEQYF. In DNA form, the CDR3 reads TGTGCCAGCAGTGAGAGTGTGAAGAGCCACGAGCAGTACTTC.

This clone has just one count. The rearrangement uses TRBV7-2 and TRBJ1-1, with D possibly being TRBD1 (6 bases). V shed 4 bases and J shed 4 bases, with 13 bases lying between them. From germline, CDR1 is SGHTA and CDR2 FQGNSA. The CDR3 is 14 residues long. CDR3 nucleotides: TGTGCCAGCAGCTATACAGGGAGTGGCACTGAAGCTTTCTTT. Translated, it gives CASSYTGSGTEAFF. The full variable domain, in which reference TRBV7-2 and TRBJ1-1 provide the parts outside the CDR3, is GAGVSQSPSNKVTEKGKDVELRCDPISGHTALYWYRQSLGQGLEFLIYFQGNSAPDKSGLPSDRFSAERTGGSVSTLTIQRTQQEDSAVYLCASSYTGSGTEAFFGQGTRLTVV.

The chain combines TRBV28 with TRBJ2-7; TRBD2 agrees at 9 bases. Germline V gene data show CDR1 as MDHEN and CDR2 as SYDVKM. After removal of 3 bases from V and 6 bases from J, the junction contained 6 bases not matched to a gene. CDR3 length equals 14 residues. The CDR3 DNA reads TGTGCCAGCAGTTTCTATCGCGGGGGGGTCGAGCAGTACTTC. As protein: CASSFYRGGVEQYF.

This clone was found once. The chain carries TRBV28 and TRBJ1-2; 7 bases match TRBD1. V trimming: 10 bases; J trimming: 4 bases; junction bases outside the gene matches: 9. The CDR3 runs to 13 residues. The germline CDR1 and CDR2 sequences are MDHEN and SYDVKM. The CDR3 DNA reads TGTGCCACCCACCGGGACAGCTCCTATGGCTACACCTTC. The encoded protein is CATHRDSSYGYTF.

Turning to this clone: The junction does not match germline at one end; this may be a read error. The chain is built from TRBV7-9 and TRBJ2-7, with D perhaps TRBD1 (5 bases). This CDR3 region has 14 residues. Germline CDR1 reads SEHNR; CDR2 reads FQNEAQ (reference sequence). The CDR3 spells CSSSLSGHGYEQYF. The CDR3 nucleotides read TGTTCCAGCAGCTTATCTGGACACGGCTACGAGCAGTACTTC.

This chain links TRBV28 with TRBJ2-6; no firm D call. Trimming pared 5 bases from V and 0 bases from J, leaving 8 bases between. Germline CDR1 is MDHEN and CDR2 is SYDVKM. The CDR3 runs to 15 residues. The CDR3 is CASSLRSSGANVLTF. DNA of the CDR3: TGTGCCAGCAGTCTGAGAAGCTCTGGGGCCAACGTCCTGACTTTC.

For this clone: Other DNA sequences in this sample translate to the same CDR3. The chain has TRBV7-9 and TRBJ1-5, with 7 nucleotides matching TRBD1. CDR1 is SEHNR, CDR2 FQNEAQ, per germline (reference sequence). With 6 bases clipped from V and 1 base from J, the junction kept 6 bases outside the gene matches. This CDR3 region has 15 residues. CDR3 residues: CASSLTGASNQPQHF. The CDR3 bases are TGTGCCAGCAGTCTCACAGGGGCGAGCAATCAGCCCCAGCATTTT.